The T cell receptor beta chain described here comes from a study of TIL therapy for anti-PD-1-resistant metastatic lung cancer. Sequencing used immunoSEQ v3. Sequencing depth was 2 million to 2.5 million read pairs for survey level, about 5-6 million for deep. The protocol was immunoSEQ multiplex PCR, while the TCRdb copy is restricted to in-frame clones and leaves out a portion. The data contain 15,000 to 20,000 clones, roughly 85% of them seen just once; the ten biggest clones take up about 2%. For this clone: The antigen is unknown.

The J segment lost 6 bases and the V segment lost 7 bases, leaving 6 bases of the junction unmatched. Per germline, CDR1 WNHNN and CDR2 SYGVQD (reference sequence). This CDR3 is 14 amino acids long. Time point given: pre-treatment sample, taken before nivolumab and TIL therapy. Study outcomes and limitations: TIL clonotype persistence in blood showed no apparent association with response.

The V gene is TRBV10-1, the J gene TRBJ2-5, with TRBD2 identical over 12 bases. The input for sequencing was blood, taken at baseline. The sequence was collected from a person aged 25 to 80 with non-small cell lung cancer. CDR3 in amino acids: CASTELAGGKTQYF. CDR3 coding DNA: TGCGCCAGCACTGAACTAGCGGGGGGAAAGACCCAGTACTTC.